This T cell receptor (beta chain) was recorded in a study of blood T cell repertoires in COVID-19. Whole-study context: Whether acute or convalescent, the COVID-19 samples came from the United States, Italy and Spain.

Clones were sequenced by immunoSEQ multiplex PCR, and TCRdb holds only the in-frame ones, with some missing. The table has 45,000 to 50,000 clones, about 90% seen once. Germline lookup yields CDR1 LNHDA and CDR2 SQIVND (reference sequence). This CDR3 is built from 14 residues. Trimming took off 6 bases at V and 1 base at J, with 12 bases between the two ends. The genes are TRBV19 and TRBJ1-1; TRBD1 might be the D (6 bases). The TCR comes from a man aged 45-60 years with acute or convalescent COVID-19. The source material was peripheral blood. CDR3 DNA sequence: TGTGCCAGTAGCGACAGGTTCCGGAACACTGAAGCTTTCTTT. As protein: CASSDRFRNTEAFF.